The rows below give T cell receptor beta chains drawn from one sample of a study of T-cell reconstitution after alpha-beta-depleted transplantation in children. TCRdb independently ran MiXCR on the PCR reads; one entry per CDR3 protein. The sample records around 450,000 distinct CDR3 sequences, roughly 17% being singletons. Sequences were derived from PBMCs, mostly from graft donor cells, sampled 360 days after TCRalphabeta/CD19-depleted stem cell transplant. These receptors all come from a boy younger than two who had a stem cell transplant for Wiskott-Aldrich syndrome, so the T cells may come from the graft donor. CDR3s include the opening cysteine and the closing phenylalanine or tryptophan. D genes are given only for firm matches. The size of a clone is reported for some rows only, either as once, few or many, or as a class for expanded clones.

V gene: TRBV14
D gene: TRBD1
CDR3 length: 14
clone size: NA
J gene: TRBJ1-1
CDR3 protein: CASSNTGGGTEAFF
CDR3 DNA: TGTGCCAGCAGCAACACAGGGGGAGGCACTGAAGCTTTCTTT

V gene: TRBV10-3
D gene: TRBD2
CDR3 length: 16
clone size: NA
J gene: TRBJ2-2
CDR3 protein: CAISDGTGGNTGELFF
CDR3 DNA: TGTGCCATCAGTGACGGAACGGGGGGGAACACCGGGGAGCTGTTTTTT

V gene: TRBV12-3/TRBV12-4
D gene: NA
CDR3 length: 15
clone size: NA
J gene: TRBJ2-1
CDR3 protein: CASSTDFRSYNEQFF
CDR3 DNA: TGTGCCAGCAGTACCGACTTTCGCTCCTACAATGAGCAGTTCTTC

V gene: TRBV29-1
D gene: NA
CDR3 length: 12
clone size: NA
J gene: TRBJ2-7
CDR3 protein: CSVEDRFYEQYF
CDR3 DNA: TGCAGCGTTGAAGACAGGTTCTACGAGCAGTACTTC

V gene: TRBV4-3
D gene: NA
CDR3 length: 19
clone size: few
J gene: TRBJ2-5
CDR3 protein: CASSQSITLPGWDQETQYF
CDR3 DNA: TGCGCCAGCAGCCAATCCATAACCTTACCAGGATGGGACCAAGAGACCCAGTACTTC

V gene: TRBV27
D gene: NA
CDR3 length: 17
clone size: NA
J gene: TRBJ1-5
CDR3 protein: CASSLNPRGGLNQPQHF
CDR3 DNA: TGTGCCAGCAGTTTAAACCCGCGAGGGGGACTCAATCAGCCCCAGCATTTT

V gene: TRBV6-5
D gene: NA
CDR3 length: 17
clone size: NA
J gene: TRBJ2-1
CDR3 protein: CASSSVSNRWWYNEQFF
CDR3 DNA: TGTGCCAGCAGTTCTGTCTCTAATCGGTGGTGGTACAATGAGCAGTTCTTC

V gene: TRBV14
D gene: NA
CDR3 length: 13
clone size: NA
J gene: TRBJ2-7
CDR3 protein: CASSQGTNHEQYF
CDR3 DNA: TGTGCCAGCAGCCAAGGGACAAATCACGAGCAGTACTTC

V gene: TRBV28
D gene: NA
CDR3 length: 13
clone size: few
J gene: TRBJ2-1
CDR3 protein: CASSPIPINEQFF
CDR3 DNA: TGTGCCAGCAGTCCGATCCCCATCAATGAGCAGTTCTTC

V gene: TRBV12-3/TRBV12-4
D gene: TRBD1
CDR3 length: 15
clone size: few
J gene: TRBJ2-7
CDR3 protein: CASSYLQGTFHEQYF
CDR3 DNA: TGTGCCAGCAGTTACCTACAGGGGACGTTCCACGAGCAGTACTTC

V gene: TRBV5-1
D gene: NA
CDR3 length: 15
clone size: NA
J gene: TRBJ2-3
CDR3 protein: CASSLPTGLTDTQYF
CDR3 DNA: TGCGCCAGCAGCCTACCGACAGGTCTGACAGATACGCAGTATTTT

V gene: TRBV30
D gene: NA
CDR3 length: 13
clone size: once
J gene: TRBJ2-5
CDR3 protein: CAWSRNLRETQYF
CDR3 DNA: TGTGCCTGGAGTCGGAATCTTAGGGAGACCCAGTACTTC

V gene: TRBV2
D gene: TRBD1
CDR3 length: 14
clone size: few
J gene: TRBJ1-5
CDR3 protein: CASQKDREVQPQHF
CDR3 DNA: TGTGCCAGCCAGAAGGACAGGGAGGTTCAGCCCCAGCATTTT

V gene: TRBV7-9
D gene: TRBD1
CDR3 length: 15
clone size: NA
J gene: TRBJ2-5
CDR3 protein: CASSPRQGSQETQYF
CDR3 DNA: TGTGCCAGCAGCCCGAGACAGGGCTCACAAGAGACCCAGTACTTC

V gene: TRBV28
D gene: NA
CDR3 length: 15
clone size: NA
J gene: TRBJ2-5
CDR3 protein: CASSLTGGGWETQYF
CDR3 DNA: TGTGCCAGCAGCTTGACAGGAGGCGGTTGGGAGACCCAGTACTTC

V gene: TRBV6-1
D gene: TRBD1
CDR3 length: 16
clone size: few
J gene: TRBJ2-5
CDR3 protein: CASRPQTGILGETQYF
CDR3 DNA: TGTGCCAGCAGACCTCAGACAGGGATACTGGGAGAGACCCAGTACTTC

V gene: TRBV5-1
D gene: TRBD2
CDR3 length: 15
clone size: NA
J gene: TRBJ2-1
CDR3 protein: CASTVAGKEYNEQFF
CDR3 DNA: TGCGCCAGCACCGTAGCGGGAAAGGAGTACAATGAGCAGTTCTTC

V gene: TRBV11-1
D gene: TRBD1
CDR3 length: 19
clone size: NA
J gene: TRBJ2-6
CDR3 protein: CASSRWGTGGNSGANVLTF
CDR3 DNA: TGTGCCAGCAGCCGATGGGGGACAGGGGGAAACTCTGGGGCCAACGTCCTGACTTTC

V gene: TRBV6-2/TRBV6-3
D gene: NA
CDR3 length: 13
clone size: few
J gene: TRBJ2-1
CDR3 protein: CASSYPTYNEQFF
CDR3 DNA: TGTGCCAGCAGTTACCCGACCTACAATGAGCAGTTCTTC

V gene: TRBV7-9
D gene: NA
CDR3 length: 15
clone size: few
J gene: TRBJ2-2
CDR3 protein: CASSPSFGKAGELFF
CDR3 DNA: TGTGCCAGCAGCCCTTCTTTCGGGAAGGCCGGGGAGCTGTTTTTT

V gene: TRBV15
D gene: NA
CDR3 length: 17
clone size: NA
J gene: TRBJ2-3
CDR3 protein: CATSRSRRNTFTDTQYF
CDR3 DNA: TGTGCCACCAGCAGGAGCCGACGGAATACGTTCACAGATACGCAGTATTTT

V gene: TRBV4-1
D gene: TRBD1
CDR3 length: 15
clone size: NA
J gene: TRBJ1-2
CDR3 protein: CASSQPPTGGYGYTF
CDR3 DNA: TGCGCCAGCAGCCAACCGCCGACAGGGGGTTATGGCTACACCTTC

V gene: TRBV7-2
D gene: NA
CDR3 length: 15
clone size: few
J gene: TRBJ1-1
CDR3 protein: CASSLVGTKNTEAFF
CDR3 DNA: TGTGCCAGCAGCTTAGTGGGGACAAAAAACACTGAAGCTTTCTTT

V gene: TRBV5-1
D gene: TRBD1
CDR3 length: 16
clone size: NA
J gene: TRBJ2-7
CDR3 protein: CASSLIPTGGVYEQYF
CDR3 DNA: TGCGCCAGCAGCCTCATACCGACAGGGGGCGTTTACGAGCAGTACTTC

V gene: TRBV10-2
D gene: TRBD1
CDR3 length: 13
clone size: NA
J gene: TRBJ1-2
CDR3 protein: CASRGDRTWSYTF
CDR3 DNA: TGCGCCAGCAGAGGGGACAGGACATGGAGCTACACCTTC

V gene: TRBV5-1
D gene: NA
CDR3 length: 14
clone size: few
J gene: TRBJ1-1
CDR3 protein: CASSPGALNTEAFF
CDR3 DNA: TGCGCCAGCAGCCCCGGGGCCTTGAACACTGAAGCTTTCTTT

V gene: TRBV15
D gene: NA
CDR3 length: 15
clone size: few
J gene: TRBJ2-2
CDR3 protein: CATSVGPMNTGELFF
CDR3 DNA: TGTGCCACCAGCGTGGGACCGATGAACACCGGGGAGCTGTTTTTT

V gene: TRBV29-1
D gene: NA
CDR3 length: 13
clone size: few
J gene: TRBJ1-1
CDR3 protein: CSVVLRFNTEAFF
CDR3 DNA: TGCAGCGTTGTTCTCCGGTTTAACACTGAAGCTTTCTTT

V gene: TRBV7-8
D gene: TRBD1
CDR3 length: 16
clone size: few
J gene: TRBJ2-2
CDR3 protein: CASSYTGGPNTGELFF
CDR3 DNA: TGTGCCAGCAGCTATACAGGGGGCCCGAACACCGGGGAGCTGTTTTTT

V gene: TRBV6-5
D gene: NA
CDR3 length: 14
clone size: NA
J gene: TRBJ2-3
CDR3 protein: CASSYSFPTDTQYF
CDR3 DNA: TGTGCCAGCAGTTACTCTTTTCCCACAGATACGCAGTATTTT

V gene: TRBV4-1
D gene: TRBD1
CDR3 length: 15
clone size: many
J gene: TRBJ2-1
CDR3 protein: CASSLLGTAYNEQFF
CDR3 DNA: TGCGCCAGCAGCTTACTGGGGACAGCCTACAATGAGCAGTTCTTC

V gene: TRBV21-1
D gene: NA
CDR3 length: 13
clone size: many
J gene: TRBJ1-1
CDR3 protein: CASSSGQGGKAFF
CDR3 DNA: TGTGCCAGCAGCAGCGGGCAGGGTGGAAAAGCTTTCTTT

V gene: TRBV12-3/TRBV12-4
D gene: TRBD2
CDR3 length: 18
clone size: NA
J gene: TRBJ2-3
CDR3 protein: CAFSFSLSGGPPRDTQYF
CDR3 DNA: TGTGCCTTCAGTTTTTCTCTTAGCGGGGGGCCTCCGAGAGATACGCAGTATTTT

V gene: TRBV28
D gene: NA
CDR3 length: 13
clone size: NA
J gene: TRBJ1-6
CDR3 protein: CASRGSYGSPLHF
CDR3 DNA: TGTGCCAGCCGGGGGTCCTATGGTTCACCCCTCCACTTT

V gene: TRBV5-1
D gene: TRBD2
CDR3 length: 16
clone size: NA
J gene: TRBJ2-3
CDR3 protein: CASSFWTSGSADTQYF
CDR3 DNA: TGCGCCAGCAGCTTTTGGACTAGCGGGAGTGCAGATACGCAGTATTTT

V gene: TRBV9
D gene: TRBD2
CDR3 length: 14
clone size: few
J gene: TRBJ2-7
CDR3 protein: CASSVAGEAYEQYF
CDR3 DNA: TGTGCCAGCAGCGTTGCGGGAGAAGCCTACGAGCAGTACTTC

V gene: TRBV24-1
D gene: NA
CDR3 length: 15
clone size: NA
J gene: TRBJ2-3
CDR3 protein: CATSWADEGTDTQYF
CDR3 DNA: TGTGCCACCAGTTGGGCAGACGAAGGCACAGATACGCAGTATTTT

V gene: TRBV29-1
D gene: TRBD1
CDR3 length: 13
clone size: NA
J gene: TRBJ1-2
CDR3 protein: CSVDRGTPHGYTF
CDR3 DNA: TGCAGCGTTGACAGGGGGACTCCCCATGGCTACACCTTC

V gene: TRBV7-9
D gene: NA
CDR3 length: 14
clone size: NA
J gene: TRBJ2-7
CDR3 protein: CASSFGLPPYEQYF
CDR3 DNA: TGTGCCAGCAGCTTCGGACTACCACCCTACGAGCAGTACTTC

V gene: TRBV5-1
D gene: NA
CDR3 length: 17
clone size: NA
J gene: TRBJ2-1
CDR3 protein: CASSPRLGRGAYNEQFF
CDR3 DNA: TGCGCCAGCAGCCCTAGGTTGGGCAGGGGCGCCTACAATGAGCAGTTCTTC

V gene: TRBV11-2
D gene: NA
CDR3 length: 16
clone size: NA
J gene: TRBJ2-2
CDR3 protein: CASKLLFRGNTGELFF
CDR3 DNA: TGTGCCAGCAAGCTTCTTTTCAGGGGAAACACCGGGGAGCTGTTTTTT

V gene: TRBV7-9
D gene: NA
CDR3 length: 14
clone size: few
J gene: TRBJ2-1
CDR3 protein: CASRLTPGGSSPFF
CDR3 DNA: TGTGCCAGCAGATTAACCCCCGGGGGCAGCTCACCGTTCTTC

V gene: TRBV7-2
D gene: NA
CDR3 length: 14
clone size: NA
J gene: TRBJ2-1
CDR3 protein: CASREASFTDEQFF
CDR3 DNA: TGTGCCAGCAGGGAGGCTAGCTTCACGGATGAGCAGTTCTTC